The 22 T cell receptor beta chains in this list originate from one sample, sequenced in a study of CD8 T cells in ankylosing spondylitis. Study results and limitations: There was a TCR beta motif, made of eight highly homologous variants, that appeared characteristic of ankylosing spondylitis blood.

The antigens of these receptors remain unknown. TCRdb recomputed calls from the 5' RACE reads with MiXCR, one row per CDR3 protein. Altogether about 700,000 distinct CDR3 sequences are present, roughly 19% being singletons, with the ten largest covering about a fifth. Sequenced input: blood, either unsorted or a sorted T cell fraction (not recorded which). These receptors were obtained from a male donor with ankylosing spondylitis.

The chain recombines TRBV7-8 with TRBJ1-5, with D uncertain. This CDR3 region has 15 residues. Trimming stripped 2 bases from V and 7 bases from J, with 15 bases between. From germline, CDR1 is SGHVS and CDR2 FQNEAQ. The CDR3 protein is CASSLLDGAGQPQHF. The CDR3 region has the DNA TGTGCCAGCAGCTTACTAGACGGTGCCGGGCAGCCCCAGCATTTT.

This clonotype was picked up a small number of times. CDR3 coding DNA: TGTGCCAGCAGCTCGCCGCCCCTCCTGGGAAACACCATATATTTT. Its translation: CASSSPPLLGNTIYF. The gene calls are TRBV11-2 and TRBJ1-3; D is unclear. The CDR3 totals 15 residues. CDR1 SGHAT and CDR2 FQNNGV come from the germline V gene. V lost 4 bases to trimming and J lost 4 bases, with 14 bases between them. Variable domain in full (rest from reference TRBV11-2 and TRBJ1-3): EAGVAQSPRYKIIEKRQSVAFWCNPISGHATLYWYQQILGQGPKLLIQFQNNGVVDDSQLPKDRFSAERLKGVDSTLKIQPAKLEDSAVYLCASSSPPLLGNTIYFGEGSWLTVV.

In this sample, this clonotype turned up a few times. V is TRBV29-1 and J is TRBJ2-1, with TRBD1 as a possible D gene (5 bases). Per germline, CDR1 SQVTM and CDR2 ANQGSEA. V lost 6 bases to trimming and J lost 10 bases, with 16 bases between them. This CDR3 comprises 12 residues. The CDR3 DNA follows: TGCAGCGTACATGACAGAGTCAGGGAGCAGTTCTTC. This gives the protein CSVHDRVREQFF.

This clonotype has ten or more counts. This chain connects TRBV27 to TRBJ2-3; the D is unclear. The CDR3 has 14 amino acids. Germline loops: CDR1 MNHEY, CDR2 SMNVEV (reference sequence). Trimming cost V 7 bases and J 1 base, with 12 bases left between them. The CDR3 DNA reads TGTGCCAGCATGGTCCCAGGCCGCACAGATACGCAGTATTTT. Protein sequence: CASMVPGRTDTQYF.

The chain is built from TRBV12-3 or TRBV12-4 and TRBJ2-1, with D tentatively TRBD2 (6 bases). The CDR3 totals 14 residues. Trimming left V 1 base short and J 8 bases short, with 12 bases between. The CDR3 coding sequence is TGTGCCAGCAGTTTAGACGGGACTCGCGATGAGCAGTTCTTC. Protein sequence: CASSLDGTRDEQFF.

This clonotype was observed a few times. The chain carries TRBV12-3 or TRBV12-4 and TRBJ2-7; D not certain. The CDR3 runs 15 residues. Trimming pared 6 bases from V and 2 bases from J, leaving 17 bases between. The CDR3 here is CASSSPFKATYEQYF. The CDR3, as DNA: TGTGCCAGCAGCTCCCCGTTCAAAGCGACCTACGAGCAGTACTTC.

The chain carries TRBV27 and TRBJ2-1; D remains unclear. The CDR3 covers 16 residues. V lost 3 bases, J lost 0 bases, and 12 bases lay in between. Per germline, CDR1 MNHEY and CDR2 SMNVEV (reference sequence). CDR3 nucleotides: TGTGCCAGCAGTTTCTTAGGATGGAGCTCCTACAATGAGCAGTTCTTC. Translated: CASSFLGWSSYNEQFF.

This clonotype was picked up a small number of times. V is TRBV27 and J is TRBJ2-2; D is uncertain. CDR1 and CDR2 (germline): MNHEY, SMNVEV (reference sequence). CDR3 size: 11 residues. V was cut by 10 bases and J by 1 base, with 4 bases left in between. The CDR3 bases are TGTGCCATCGGGAACACCGGGGAGCTGTTTTTT. Protein product: CAIGNTGELFF.

This clonotype has just a few counts. The chain combines TRBV20-1 with TRBJ2-7; TRBD1 is a possible D gene (5 bases). This CDR3 region has 14 residues. The V gene lost 0 bases and the J gene lost 2 bases, with 11 bases spanning the gap. The germline V gene has CDR1 DFQATT and CDR2 SNEGSKA (reference sequence). As DNA, the CDR3 is TGCAGTGCTAGAGAATGGCAGGGCCCCTACGAGCAGTACTTC. Translating it yields CSAREWQGPYEQYF.

This clonotype appeared a few times. This chain links TRBV4-1 with TRBJ1-2; TRBD1 matches at 8 bases. The CDR3 has 13 residues. The ends lost 1 base at V and 8 bases at J; junction bases unmatched: 3. Germline V CDR1 and CDR2: MGHRA, YSYEKL. The CDR3 loop is CASSQVQGDGYTF. DNA of the CDR3: TGCGCCAGCAGCCAAGTACAGGGGGACGGCTACACCTTC.

This clonotype was seen at least ten times. The CDR3 bases are TGTGCCAGCAGTTTGGTCGGGCTCGCGGAGACCCAGTACTTC. It specifies CASSLVGLAETQYF. The rearrangement links TRBV12-3 or TRBV12-4 to TRBJ2-5; unclear D gene. The CDR3 has 14 amino acids. V lost 3 bases and J 5 bases, leaving 13 bases between the germline ends.

This rearrangement joins TRBV4-2 to TRBJ1-4; TRBD1 is a possible D gene (5 bases). Per germline, CDR1 LGHNA and CDR2 YNFKEQ. V lost 4 bases and J 7 bases, leaving 16 bases between the germline ends. This CDR3 contains 15 residues. CDR3 residues: CASSRAAGVTEKLFF. The CDR3 coding sequence is TGTGCCAGCAGCCGAGCGGCGGGGGTGACTGAAAAACTGTTTTTT.

The gene calls are TRBV29-1 and TRBJ2-7, with 7 nucleotides matching TRBD1. The germline CDR1 and CDR2 sequences are SQVTM and ANQGSEA. The CDR3 runs to 15 residues. V lost 6 bases, J lost 1 base, and 12 bases stayed unmatched. Written as DNA, the CDR3 is TGCAGCGTCGGATCAAAAGGGACAGTGTCCTACGAGCAGTACTTC. This sequence encodes CSVGSKGTVSYEQYF.

The chain employs TRBV5-6 and TRBJ1-1; D gene ambiguous. The V end lost 4 bases, the J end lost 3 bases, and 13 bases lay between the germline ends. Germline assignment: CDR1 SGHDT and CDR2 YYEEEE. The CDR3 is 14 residues long. The CDR3 DNA sequence: TGTGCCAGCAGCCGCCTCCGAGGGTACACTGAAGCTTTCTTT. It translates to CASSRLRGYTEAFF.

The J gene is TRBJ2-3, the V gene TRBV6-2 or TRBV6-3, with TRBD1 identical over 8 bases. The CDR3 covers 16 residues. The V and J ends lost 5 bases and 4 bases, in that order; junction bases with no gene match: 11. Per the germline V gene, CDR1 is MNHEY and CDR2 is SVGEGT. The CDR3 region is CASSADRGLIADTQYF. The CDR3 nucleotides are TGTGCCAGCAGTGCCGACAGGGGTCTTATCGCAGATACGCAGTATTTT.

The chain couples TRBV4-3 to TRBJ1-5; D is undetermined. Trimming took 0 bases from V and 4 from J, leaving 4 bases between them. This CDR3 contains 13 residues. Germline CDR1 LGHNA, CDR2 YSLEER. CDR3 sequence reads: CASSQDQNQPQHF. The CDR3, as DNA: TGCGCCAGCAGCCAAGATCAGAATCAGCCCCAGCATTTT.

This clonotype was detected ten times or more. A junction end diverges from the germline sequence, so it may reflect a read error. The chain links TRBV5-1 to TRBJ2-5, with D hard to call. This CDR3 comprises 12 residues. From germline, CDR1 is SGHRS and CDR2 YFSETQ. CDR3 bases: TGTGCCAGCAGCAGGCTAGGGGAGACCCAGTACTTC. This sequence encodes CASSRLGETQYF. Combining the CDR3 with reference TRBV5-1 and TRBJ2-5 gives the whole variable domain KAGVTQTPRYLIKTRGQQVTLSCSPISGHRSVSWYQQTPGQGLQFLFEYFSETQRNKGNFPGRFSGRQFSNSRSEMNVSTLELGDSALYLCASSRLGETQYFGPGTRLLVL.

The genes are TRBV7-3 and TRBJ2-3; 8 bases are a match to TRBD2. This CDR3 has 16 amino acids. Germline values: CDR1 SGHTA, CDR2 FQGTGA. V shed 4 bases and J 2 bases; nucleotides not matched to a gene: 8. The CDR3 sequence: CASSSGLAYDTDTQYF. CDR3 bases: TGTGCCAGCAGCTCCGGACTAGCATACGACACAGATACGCAGTATTTT. The variable domain in full, completed from reference TRBV7-3 and TRBJ2-3, reads GAGVSQTPSNKVTEKGKYVELRCDPISGHTALYWYRQSLGQGPEFLIYFQGTGAADDSGLPNDRFFAVRPEGSVSTLKIQRTERGDSAVYLCASSSGLAYDTDTQYFGPGTRLTVL.

This chain joins TRBV29-1 and TRBJ2-7, with a possible D match to TRBD2 (6 bases). The V and J ends lost 2 bases and 4 bases respectively, with 9 bases between them. Germline lookup yields CDR1 SQVTM and CDR2 ANQGSEA. There are 12 residues in the CDR3. This CDR3 is CSVEFGGYEQYF. CDR3 in DNA: TGCAGCGTTGAATTTGGAGGGTACGAGCAGTACTTC.

This clonotype was counted many times. The chain recombines TRBV4-3 with TRBJ2-1; D assignment may be TRBD1 or TRBD2 (5 bases each). V was trimmed by 0 bases and J by 3 bases, leaving 9 bases between them. The CDR3 consists of 15 residues. The germline V gene encodes CDR1 LGHNA and CDR2 YSLEER. The CDR3 protein is CASSQDGGVYNEQFF. The DNA for the CDR3 is TGCGCCAGCAGCCAAGATGGGGGAGTCTACAATGAGCAGTTCTTC.

The V and J genes are TRBV11-2 and TRBJ2-1; D possibly matches TRBD1 or TRBD2 (6 bases each). The germline CDR1 and CDR2 sequences are SGHAT and FQNNGV. Trimming took off 6 bases at V and 8 bases at J, with 26 bases between the two ends. The CDR3 sequence is 17 residues long. The CDR3 protein is CASSRGGWGPTDHEQFF. CDR3 bases: TGTGCCAGCAGTAGAGGGGGGTGGGGGCCCACTGACCATGAGCAGTTCTTC.

This rearrangement joins TRBV7-9 to TRBJ1-2, with 7 bases identical to TRBD1. CDR1 is SEHNR, CDR2 FQNEAQ, per germline (reference sequence). This CDR3 has 15 amino acids. V shed 6 bases, J shed 3 bases, and the junction held 10 bases outside the gene matches. The DNA for the CDR3 is TGTGCCAGCAGTTTAAGAGGGGGCGCGCACTATGGCTACACCTTC. As protein: CASSLRGGAHYGYTF.